The 31 T cell receptor beta chains in this list originate from one sample, sequenced in a study of metastatic and nonmetastatic thyroid tumors (dated by TCRdb to about 2020). No patient had received any treatment before thyroid surgery. Receptors were amplified or captured by PCR. Sequenced on an Illumina HiSeq 4000. TCRdb trimmed the raw reads at Q25, called clones with MiXCR and kept productive beta chains. For this sample there are around 30,000 clones; over 20% appear just once. Clones ranked in the top ten supply roughly 15% of the sample. The specimen was blood. The source is a female donor with papillary thyroid cancer or a benign thyroid nodule (not recorded which). Some clones in this sample may be carry-over from other donors' samples.

As for this clone: The final CDR3 position lacks the conserved phenylalanine or tryptophan, pointing to a likely read error. The chain's CDR3 is CASSHGQECTGELFL. CDR3 coding DNA: TGTGCTAGCAGCCACGGACAGGAATGTACCGGGGAGCTGTTTCTT. This sequence joins TRBV7-7 and TRBJ2-2; 7 bases line up with TRBD1. The germline V gene encodes CDR1 SSHAT and CDR2 FNYEAQ (reference sequence). The CDR3 is 15 residues long.

At least ten counts were recorded for this clone. J is TRBJ1-4 and V is TRBV4-1; no clear D gene. V lost 4 bases to trimming and J lost 8 bases, with 11 bases between them. The CDR3 spans 13 residues. Germline V gene data show CDR1 as MGHRA and CDR2 as YSYEKL. CDR3 DNA: TGCGCCAGCAGCCCCTTGATAGGGGAAAAACTGTTTTTT. Translation gives CASSPLIGEKLFF.

CDR3 bases: TGTGCCAGCAGCTTATTAAGGGATTCACCCCTCCACTTT. Translating it yields CASSLLRDSPLHF. The V gene is TRBV11-2, the J gene TRBJ1-6; D not certain. The length of the CDR3 is 13 residues. From germline, CDR1 is SGHAT and CDR2 FQNNGV. Trimming took off 2 bases at V and 8 bases at J, with 7 bases between the two ends.

At least ten counts were recorded for this clone. The J gene is TRBJ2-4, the V gene TRBV20-1; D may be TRBD2 (5 bases). The CDR3 has 15 amino acids. V was trimmed by 0 bases and J by 0 bases, leaving 9 bases between them. Germline V gene lookup returns CDR1 DFQATT and CDR2 SNEGSKA (reference sequence). The DNA for the CDR3 is TGCAGTGCTAGAGATCAGCGGCTAGCCAAAAACATTCAGTACTTC. Protein sequence: CSARDQRLAKNIQYF.

This clone showed up many times. The chain combines TRBV14 with TRBJ2-2, with TRBD2 identical over 16 bases. Germline CDR1 SGHDN, CDR2 FVKESK. V was pared by 4 bases and J by 6 bases, with 14 bases of the junction left unmatched. The CDR3 is 20 residues long. CDR3 coding DNA: TGTGCCAGCAGCCCCTTTAAGGGACTAGCGGGAGGGCCCTCCGCCGGGGAGCTGTTTTTT. This gives the protein CASSPFKGLAGGPSAGELFF.

This clone was recorded a few times. The V call is TRBV6-5, the J call TRBJ1-6; possible D gene TRBD1, 5 bases. Germline assignment: CDR1 MNHEY and CDR2 SVGAGI. This CDR3 comprises 13 residues. Trimming left V 4 bases short and J 12 bases short, with 13 bases between. CDR3 in amino acids: CASSLGRGLPLHF. The CDR3 bases are TGTGCCAGCAGTTTAGGGAGGGGTTTACCCCTCCACTTT.

The V call is TRBV7-3, the J call TRBJ1-3, with 8 bases identical to TRBD1. The CDR3 loop spans 18 amino acids. Trimming at V came to 5 bases and at J to 2 bases, leaving 14 bases not matched to a gene. Per germline, CDR1 SGHTA and CDR2 FQGTGA. The CDR3 region is CASSPLAPGTGPGNTIYF. CDR3 bases: TGTGCCAGCAGCCCACTCGCGCCCGGGACAGGCCCTGGAAACACCATATATTTT.

This clone was seen ten or more times. V and J are TRBV7-2 and TRBJ1-1; D remains ambiguous. The length of the CDR3 is 14 residues. Trimming pared 3 bases from V and 2 bases from J, leaving 10 bases between. Germline values: CDR1 SGHTA, CDR2 FQGNSA. Here the CDR3 reads CASSFQRANTEAFF. As DNA, the CDR3 is TGTGCCAGCAGCTTCCAAAGGGCTAACACTGAAGCTTTCTTT.

V is TRBV7-2 and J is TRBJ1-1; D might be TRBD1 (5 bases). Trimming shortened V by 5 bases and J by 3 bases, and 16 bases separated the two germline ends. This CDR3 region has 15 residues. Germline V gene sequence: CDR1 SGHTA, CDR2 FQGNSA. As DNA, the CDR3 is TGTGCCAGCAGCACTCGGAAGGGGCGGTACACTGAAGCTTTCTTT. Protein product: CASSTRKGRYTEAFF.

This clone was seen at least ten times. The same CDR3 is also encoded by other DNA sequences in this sample. This chain joins TRBV28 and TRBJ2-3; possibly TRBD2 for D (5 bases). This CDR3 is 13 amino acids long. Germline CDR1 and CDR2: MDHEN and SYDVKM. Trimming took off 3 bases at V and 6 bases at J, with 10 bases between the two ends. The chain's CDR3 is CASSLGARDTQYF. The CDR3 DNA reads TGTGCCAGCAGTTTGGGAGCAAGGGATACGCAGTATTTT. The full variable domain, rest sourced from reference TRBV28 and TRBJ2-3, is DVKVTQSSRYLVKRTGEKVFLECVQDMDHENMFWYRQDPGLGLRLIYFSYDVKMKEKGDIPEGYSVSREKKERFSLILESASTNQTSMYLCASSLGARDTQYFGPGTRLTVL.

The chain couples TRBV5-1 to TRBJ1-5; a weak D match, TRBD1 (5 bases). This CDR3 contains 13 residues. CDR1 SGHRS and CDR2 YFSETQ come from the germline V gene. Trimming removed 3 bases at V and 3 bases at J, with 7 bases between. The CDR3 DNA follows: TGCGCCAGCAGCTACGGGGCCAATCAGCCCCAGCATTTT. It yields the protein CASSYGANQPQHF.

There are many counts of this clone. V gene TRBV5-8 combines with J gene TRBJ2-5; 10 bases line up with TRBD1. In germline, CDR1 is SGHTS, CDR2 YDEGEE. CDR3 length equals 15 residues. Trimming at V came to 4 bases and at J to 9 bases, leaving 12 bases not matched to a gene. This CDR3 is CASSPTGTGDEAQYF. In DNA, the CDR3 is TGTGCCAGCAGCCCAACCGGGACAGGGGATGAGGCCCAGTACTTC.

The rearrangement uses TRBV5-1 and TRBJ2-2; D gene unclear. V was pared by 0 bases and J by 14 bases, with 20 bases between. Germline assignment: CDR1 SGHRS and CDR2 YFSETQ. The CDR3 has 15 amino acids. In DNA, the CDR3 is TGCGCCAGCAGCTTGGTGGCGTCGAACACCGGGTATCTGTTTTTT. Its protein product is CASSLVASNTGYLFF. Full variable domain (outside the CDR3, taken from reference TRBV5-1 and TRBJ2-2): KAGVTQTPRYLIKTRGQQVTLSCSPISGHRSVSWYQQTPGQGLQFLFEYFSETQRNKGNFPGRFSGRQFSNSRSEMNVSTLELGDSALYLCASSLVASNTGYLFFGEGSRLTVL.

This clone was seen repeatedly, ten times or more. The rearrangement joins TRBV27 to TRBJ2-3; perhaps TRBD2 as D (5 bases). This CDR3 region has 15 residues. V dropped 7 bases and J dropped 4 bases, with 18 bases sitting between them. CDR1 and CDR2 from the germline V gene are MNHEY and SMNVEV (reference sequence). The CDR3 DNA follows: TGTGCCAGCACCCCATGGCCGGGGTCGGCAGATACGCAGTATTTT. Translating it yields CASTPWPGSADTQYF.

The sample holds one count of this clone. The chain uses TRBV20-1 and TRBJ2-7, with D perhaps matching TRBD1 or TRBD2 (5 bases each). The CDR3 contains 13 residues. Germline assignment: CDR1 DFQATT and CDR2 SNEGSKA (reference sequence). With 6 bases removed from V and 6 bases from J, the gap between germline ends came to 18 bases. The chain's CDR3 is CSACGDQRGEQYF. The CDR3 DNA is TGCAGTGCGTGTGGGGACCAGCGTGGCGAGCAGTACTTC.

This clone appeared many times. The chain links TRBV5-7 to TRBJ2-5, with 8 bases that match TRBD2. TRBV5-7 is an open reading frame, and its role is uncertain. This CDR3 comprises 16 residues. Germline trimming cut 0 bases from V and 5 bases from J; bases unmatched to any gene: 9. The CDR3 DNA reads TGTGCCAGCAGCTTGGAAATTAGCGGGATACTTGAGACCCAGTACTTC. It encodes CASSLEISGILETQYF.

The V call is TRBV6-1, the J call TRBJ2-2; D unresolved. Germline V gives CDR1 MNHNS, CDR2 SASEGT. The CDR3 is 12 residues long. Trimming stripped 3 bases from V and 14 bases from J, with 13 bases between. CDR3 nucleotide sequence: TGTGCCAGCAGTGACAACACCGGTGATCTGTTTTTT. As protein: CASSDNTGDLFF.

Details on this clone: Relative to the germline gene, one junction end is altered; a read error may explain this. This chain uses TRBV6-4 with TRBJ2-3; TRBD2 agrees at 9 bases. This CDR3 region has 16 residues. In germline, CDR1 is MRHNA, CDR2 SNTAGT. CDR3 in amino acids: CASSDISGRITDTQYF. CDR3 DNA sequence: TGTGCCAGCAGTGACATTAGCGGGAGAATCACAGATACTCAGTATTTT.

In this sample, this clone turned up a few times. The V gene is TRBV27, the J gene TRBJ2-2; D is unresolved. Germline lookup yields CDR1 MNHEY and CDR2 SMNVEV (reference sequence). Trimming shortened V by 7 bases and J by 6 bases, and 18 bases separated the two germline ends. The CDR3 loop spans 15 amino acids. This chain's CDR3 is CASIFWGGRSGELFF. The DNA for the CDR3 is TGTGCCAGCATTTTCTGGGGTGGCCGTTCCGGGGAGCTGTTTTTT.

This clone was detected ten times or more. With a much larger clone just one base away, this may be a read error. V usage is TRBV6-2 or TRBV6-3 and J usage is TRBJ2-3, with 7 bases identical to TRBD2. Germline lookup yields CDR1 MNHEY and CDR2 SVGEGT. The CDR3 has 19 amino acids. The CDR3 spells CVSSYRLVAGYSSTDTQYF. CDR3 nucleotide sequence: TGTGTCAGCAGTTACCGTTTAGTAGCGGGCTATTCTAGCACAGATACGCAGTATTTT.

V usage is TRBV20-1 and J usage is TRBJ2-1; 11 nucleotides agree with TRBD2. J lost 8 bases, V lost 6 bases, and 9 bases had no gene match. This CDR3 has 14 residues. Germline V gene sequence: CDR1 DFQATT, CDR2 SNEGSKA (reference sequence). The CDR3 sequence: CSAPLAGGPDEQFF. CDR3 DNA: TGCAGTGCACCTTTAGCGGGAGGGCCTGATGAGCAGTTCTTC.

Of note for this clone: Just one base apart from a much larger clone, this may be a read error. At the DNA level, this CDR3 is encoded by other sequences in the same sample as well. The genes are TRBV27 and TRBJ1-2; maybe TRBD1 (5 bases). This CDR3 has 13 residues. From germline, CDR1 is MNHEY and CDR2 SMNVEV (reference sequence). The V end lost 10 bases, the J end lost 3 bases, and 15 bases lay between the germline ends. This CDR3 reads CATRGRGDYGYTF. For the CDR3, the DNA is TGTGCCACTCGGGGCCGGGGTGACTATGGCTACACCTTC.

This clone was counted at least ten times. The gene calls are TRBV25-1 and TRBJ2-5; no clear D gene. Between the trimmed V and J ends, which lost 3 bases and 7 bases, there was a span of 18 bases. The CDR3 runs 15 residues. Germline loops: CDR1 MGHDK, CDR2 SYGVNS. The chain's CDR3 is CASSDVRQDGTTQYF. CDR3 sequence (DNA): TGTGCCAGCAGTGACGTTAGGCAGGATGGTACGACCCAGTACTTC.

The V and J genes are TRBV6-1 and TRBJ1-2; a weak D match, TRBD1 (5 bases). The CDR3 contains 17 residues. From germline, CDR1 is MNHNS and CDR2 SASEGT. Between the trimmed V and J ends, which lost 0 bases and 5 bases, there was a span of 19 bases. This CDR3 is CASSEAADKQLGYGYTF. Written as DNA, the CDR3 is TGTGCCAGCAGTGAAGCGGCGGACAAACAACTGGGATATGGCTACACCTTC.

This clone has more than one count but fewer than ten. This rearrangement joins TRBV10-1 to TRBJ2-7; D gene ambiguous. V shed 2 bases and J shed 2 bases, with 10 bases lying between them. Looked up from germline, CDR1 is WNHNN and CDR2 is SYGVQD (reference sequence). The CDR3 has 14 amino acids. The CDR3 spells CASSEGGRPYEQYF. CDR3 sequence (DNA): TGCGCCAGCAGTGAGGGTGGGCGTCCCTACGAGCAGTACTTC.

At least ten counts were recorded for this clone. This sequence joins TRBV19 and TRBJ2-3; unclear D gene. Germline V gene data show CDR1 as LNHDA and CDR2 as SQIVND (reference sequence). V dropped 8 bases and J dropped 5 bases, with 17 bases sitting between them. This CDR3 is built from 14 residues. The CDR3 is CASGSYRVGDTQYF. The CDR3 DNA reads as TGTGCCAGTGGTAGTTATCGGGTGGGAGATACGCAGTATTTT.

The CDR3 spells CASSSRTGFYEQYF. CDR3 nucleotides: TGTGCCAGCAGCTCCCGGACAGGGTTCTACGAGCAGTACTTC. The rearrangement joins TRBV7-8 to TRBJ2-7; 8 bases are shared with TRBD1. Unmatched junction bases numbered 5, after V lost 4 bases and J lost 3 bases. CDR1 is SGHVS and CDR2 is FQNEAQ in the germline V gene. The CDR3 consists of 14 residues.

As to this clone: An end of the junction differs from the germline gene, which may be a read error. V gene TRBV19 combines with J gene TRBJ1-4; 10 nucleotides agree with TRBD1. Germline V gives CDR1 LNHDA, CDR2 SQIVND (reference sequence). This CDR3 has 15 amino acids. This chain's CDR3 is CASSDRTGGSEKLFF. The CDR3 coding sequence is TGTGCAAGTAGTGACCGGACAGGGGGTAGTGAAAAACTGTTTTTT.

Worth noting for this clone: This may be a read error, as it is one base from a much larger clone. The same CDR3 can be traced to other DNA sequences in this sample. This sequence joins TRBV7-2 and TRBJ2-5, with unresolved D. V was trimmed by 4 bases and J by 2 bases, leaving 11 bases between them. Germline V gene data show CDR1 as SGHTA and CDR2 as FQGNSA. This CDR3 has 14 amino acids. The CDR3 DNA reads as TGTGCCAGCAGCTCTCAGGTTTCACAAGAGACCCAGTACTTC. The encoded protein is CASSSQVSQETQYF.

This clone was detected a few times. This may be a read error, as it is one base from a much larger clone. Other nucleotide sequences from this sample produce the same CDR3. The chain carries TRBV19 and TRBJ1-5; D remains unclear. CDR3 length: 15 amino acids. Germline V lookup: CDR1 LNHDA, CDR2 SQIVND (reference sequence). Trimming shortened V by 3 bases and J by 2 bases, and 11 bases separated the two germline ends. CDR3 nucleotide sequence: TGTGCCAGTAGTATCAGGCCCCATGGCAATCAGCCCCAGCATTTT. The encoded protein is CASSIRPHGNQPQHF.

This clone has more than one count but fewer than ten. A much larger clone lies one base from this, so it may be a read error. CDR3 sequence (DNA): TGTGCCAGCAGCTTTTCGGCTAGCGTTACAGATACGCAGTATTTT. It is translated as CASSFSASVTDTQYF. The chain links TRBV11-2 to TRBJ2-3; TRBD2 is a possible D gene (6 bases). CDR1 and CDR2 from the germline V gene are SGHAT and FQNNGV. This CDR3 has 15 residues. Between the trimmed V and J ends, which lost 3 bases and 3 bases, there was a span of 13 bases.